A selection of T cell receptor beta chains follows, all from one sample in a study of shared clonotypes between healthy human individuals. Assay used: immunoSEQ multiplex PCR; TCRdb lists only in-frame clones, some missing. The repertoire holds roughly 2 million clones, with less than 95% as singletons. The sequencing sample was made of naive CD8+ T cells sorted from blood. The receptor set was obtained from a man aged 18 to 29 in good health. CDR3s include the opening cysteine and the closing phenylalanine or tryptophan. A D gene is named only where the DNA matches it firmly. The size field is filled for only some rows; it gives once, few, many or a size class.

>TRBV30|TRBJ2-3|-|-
TGTGCCTGGAGTGCTATAGGGGGAGCTGCAGATACGCAGTATTTT
CAWSAIGGAADTQYF
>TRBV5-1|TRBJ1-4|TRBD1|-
TGCGCCAGCAGCCAGAAGGGACAGGGGAGAGTTTCGTGTGAAAAACTGTTTTTT
CASSQKGQGRVSCEKLFF
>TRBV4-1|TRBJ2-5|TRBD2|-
TGCGCCAGCAGCCAATTTAGCGGGGAGCTACAAGAGACCCAGTACTTC
CASSQFSGELQETQYF
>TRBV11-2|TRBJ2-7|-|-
TGTGCCAGCAGCCCGAAACGGGTCAGCTCCTACGAGCAGTACTTC
CASSPKRVSSYEQYF
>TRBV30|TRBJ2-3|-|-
TGTGCCTGGAGTGTACTAGCCCATAGCACAGATACGCAGTATTTT
CAWSVLAHSTDTQYF
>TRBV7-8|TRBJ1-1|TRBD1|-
TGTGCCAGCAGCCCCGGACAGGGGAACACTGAAGCTTTCTTT
CASSPGQGNTEAFF
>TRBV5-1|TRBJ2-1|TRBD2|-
TGCGCCAGCAGCTTTCTAGCGGAAGGAGGGGATGAGCAGTTCTTC
CASSFLAEGGDEQFF
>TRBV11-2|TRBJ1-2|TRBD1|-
TGTGCCAGCAGCTCCTTCCGGGACAGGGCGGAGGGCTACACCTTC
CASSSFRDRAEGYTF
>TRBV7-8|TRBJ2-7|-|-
TGTGCCAGCAGCTTAGTGAACGGGCAGACCTACGAGCAGTACTTC
CASSLVNGQTYEQYF
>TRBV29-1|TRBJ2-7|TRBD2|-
TGCAGCGTTAGACTAGCGGAGCGCTCCTACGAGCAGTACTTC
CSVRLAERSYEQYF
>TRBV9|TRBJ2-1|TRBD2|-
TGTGCCAGCACTCCTACGGGGGGGTACAATGAGCAGTTCTTC
CASTPTGGYNEQFF
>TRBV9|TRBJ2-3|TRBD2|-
TGTGCCAGCACCAAGCGGGGGCTTAGCACAGATACGCAGTATTTT
CASTKRGLSTDTQYF
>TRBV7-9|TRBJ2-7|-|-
TGTGCCAGCAGCCCCCGCAACGTGCTTTACGAGCAGTACTTC
CASSPRNVLYEQYF
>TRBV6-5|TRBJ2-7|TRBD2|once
TGTGCCAGCAGTTACGGGACTAGCTTATACGAGCAGTACTTC
CASSYGTSLYEQYF
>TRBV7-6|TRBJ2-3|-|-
TGTGCCAGCAGCCTGTACGGGGGCACAGATACGCAGTATTTT
CASSLYGGTDTQYF
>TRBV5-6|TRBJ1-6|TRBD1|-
TGTGCCAGCAGCTTGCAGGGGGCGAGCTCCTATAATTCACCCCTCCACTTT
CASSLQGASSYNSPLHF
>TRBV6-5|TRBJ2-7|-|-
TGTGCCAGCAGTTACTCGGAGGAAGGGTGGCGTGTCGAGCAGTACTTC
CASSYSEEGWRVEQYF
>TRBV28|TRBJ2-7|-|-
TGTGCCAGCAGAACAGGGTTCTACGAGCAGTACTTC
CASRTGFYEQYF
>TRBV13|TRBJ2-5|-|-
TGTGCCAGCAGCGGAAGGGGAGGGGGAGAGACCCAGTACTTC
CASSGRGGGETQYF
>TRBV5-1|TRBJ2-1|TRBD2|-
TGCGCCAGCAGCCCGGGACTAGTTCATGAGCAGTTCTTC
CASSPGLVHEQFF
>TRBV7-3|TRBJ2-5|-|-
TGTGCCAGCAGCCTCACTAGCAAGGGAGAGACCCAGTACTTC
CASSLTSKGETQYF
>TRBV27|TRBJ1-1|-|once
TGTGCCAGCAGTTTTTACACGGGGACTGAAGCTTTCTTT
CASSFYTGTEAFF
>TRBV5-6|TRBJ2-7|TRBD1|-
TGTGCCAGCAGCTCGGACAGGGGGCTCTCCTACGAGCAGTACTTC
CASSSDRGLSYEQYF
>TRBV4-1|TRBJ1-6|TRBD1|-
TGCGCCAGCAGCCAACGGACAGGGGGGGCTTCACCCCTCCACTTT
CASSQRTGGASPLHF
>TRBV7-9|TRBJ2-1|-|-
TGTGCCAGCAGCTCACTAAGGAATGAGCAGTTCTTC
CASSSLRNEQFF
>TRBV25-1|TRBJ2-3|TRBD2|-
TGTGCCAGCAGTGGCCGACTAGCGGGTGGCACAGATACGCAGTATTTT
CASSGRLAGGTDTQYF
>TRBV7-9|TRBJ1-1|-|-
TGTGCCAGCAGCCCCCCTAGCACCCGGGAAGCTTTCTTT
CASSPPSTREAFF
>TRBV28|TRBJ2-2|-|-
TGTGCCAGCAGTTTACTAGCGAACACCGGGGAGCTGTTTTTT
CASSLLANTGELFF
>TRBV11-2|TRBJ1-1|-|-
TGTGCCAGCAGCCGAATGAGCACTGAAGCTTTCTTT
CASSRMSTEAFF
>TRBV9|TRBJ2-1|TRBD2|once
TGTGCCAGCAGCGTGAGCGGGAGGTACAATGAGCAGTTCTTC
CASSVSGRYNEQFF
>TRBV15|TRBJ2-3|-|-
TGTGCCACCAGCAGACAGCGACTTGGGGGTCCCACAGATACGCAGTATTTT
CATSRQRLGGPTDTQYF
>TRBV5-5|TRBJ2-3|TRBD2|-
TGTGCCAGCAGCTTGGAAGTCCTAGCGGCCGATACGCAGTATTTT
CASSLEVLAADTQYF
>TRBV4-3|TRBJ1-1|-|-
TGCGCCAGCAGCCAAGATACGGGGTTCAGCACTGAAGCTTTCTTT
CASSQDTGFSTEAFF
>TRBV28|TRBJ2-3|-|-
TGTGCCAGCAGTTTGGGGGGATCCACAGATACGCAGTATTTT
CASSLGGSTDTQYF
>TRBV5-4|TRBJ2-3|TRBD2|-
TGTGCCAGCAGCTTGGACGGTCGGGAGGTCGGCACAGATACGCAGTATTTT
CASSLDGREVGTDTQYF
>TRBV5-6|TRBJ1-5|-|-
TGTGCCAGCAGTCCAAATCAGCCCCAGCATTTT
CASSPNQPQHF